This T cell receptor (beta chain) came from a study of T cell responses to AZD1222 COVID-19 vaccine. The V and J ends lost 4 bases and 1 base, in that order; junction bases with no gene match: 26. Germline assignment: CDR1 GTSNPN and CDR2 SVGIG (reference sequence). The CDR3 is made up of 21 amino acids. Here immunoSEQ multiplex PCR was the method, and the copy in TCRdb shows in-frame clones only, minus some. The table lists roughly 130,000 clones, 91% of them singletons, with roughly 7.6% in the top ten. The material sequenced was peripheral blood, taken 28 days after the second dose of the MenACWY control vaccine. The receptor was isolated from an adult who received the MenACWY meningococcal vaccine as a control. V is TRBV30 and J is TRBJ2-7; 9 nucleotides line up with TRBD1. The CDR3: CAWNGAPTGGGFTKFSYEQYF. The CDR3 region has the DNA TGTGCCTGGAACGGGGCCCCGACAGGGGGAGGATTTACCAAGTTTTCCTACGAGCAGTACTTC.